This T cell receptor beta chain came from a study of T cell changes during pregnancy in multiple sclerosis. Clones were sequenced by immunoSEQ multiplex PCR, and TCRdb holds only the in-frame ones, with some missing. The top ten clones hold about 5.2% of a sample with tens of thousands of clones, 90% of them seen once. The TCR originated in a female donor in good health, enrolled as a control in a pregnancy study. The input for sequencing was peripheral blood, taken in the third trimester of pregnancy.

In nucleotides, the CDR3 is TGTGCCAGCAGCCTCGGACAGCTTGGCCATGGCTACACCTTC. As protein: CASSLGQLGHGYTF. This chain joins TRBV7-9 and TRBJ1-2, with D possibly TRBD1 on 6 matching bases. The V gene lost 5 bases and the J gene lost 6 bases, with 16 bases spanning the gap. In germline, CDR1 is SEHNR, CDR2 FQNEAQ (reference sequence). The CDR3 is 14 amino acids.